This note documents a single T cell receptor (beta chain) sequence. This study enrolled people aged roughly 18 to 89 from 24 US geographic areas. Participant-given clinical history determined each cohort assignment. These data originate in a study of blood T cell repertoires in COVID-19. Overall study: PBMCs, B-cell-depleted T cells, or T cells were the source of the cDNA or gDNA that made up the material.

Under the authors' procedure: Amplifying reference gene primers gave estimates of nucleated cell counts. TCRdb keeps only in-frame clones here, not all; method: immunoSEQ multiplex PCR. V and J calls and clone size are copied from that table; D and trimming were computed from the DNA. The sample includes around 280,000 clones, about 90% seen only once; the top ten take about 1.7%. CDR3 length equals 18 residues. V shed 0 bases, J shed 5 bases, and the junction held 9 bases outside the gene matches. Germline CDR1 is SGHAT and CDR2 is FQNNGV. The specimen was PBMCs or T cells enriched from blood (not recorded which). The rearrangement joins TRBV11-2 to TRBJ2-2; TRBD2 agrees at 10 bases. The clonotype originates from a woman aged 18-35 years with acute COVID-19. The CDR3 protein is CASSLDFLAGEGTGELFF. DNA for the CDR3: TGTGCCAGCAGCTTAGATTTCCTAGCGGGAGAAGGGACCGGGGAGCTGTTTTTT.